This is a list of T cell receptor beta chains from one sample in a study of breast tumors, draining lymph nodes, adjacent tissues. TCRdb analysed the multiplex PCR reads with MiXCR anew, one entry per CDR3 protein. Of 150,000 to 200,000 distinct CDR3 sequences listed, more than 25% are singletons. Sequencing was done on a sample of axillary lymph node tissue. These receptors were collected from a female donor with breast cancer. Some clones in this sample may be carry-over from other donors' samples. The CDR3 runs from the conserved cysteine through the conserved F or W. A D gene is named only where the DNA matches it firmly. The listing skips clone size in some rows; elsewhere it reads once, few, many or a size class.

-	TRBJ1-4	many	TRBV24-1	TGTGCCACCAGTGATGCCGGGACCGCAGATGAAAAACTGTTTTTT	CATSDAGTADEKLFF
TRBD1	TRBJ2-7	many	TRBV24-1	TGTGCCACCAGTGATCCCGGGACAGCAGAGCAGTACTTC	CATSDPGTAEQYF
-	TRBJ1-3	many	TRBV7-9	TGTGCCAGCAGCACGAGACCAATGACGATCTCTGGAAACCCCATATATTTT	CASSTRPMTISGNPIYF
-	TRBJ1-5	once	TRBV15	TGTGCCACCAGCAGTGTACAGGGAAGCCTTGGTCAGCCCCAGCATTTT	CATSSVQGSLGQPQHF
TRBD2	TRBJ2-7	many	TRBV4-1	TGCGCCAGCAGGAAAATACAAGGACTAGCGGGAGTCTACGAGCAGTACTTC	CASRKIQGLAGVYEQYF
TRBD1	TRBJ1-2	many	TRBV19	TGTGCCAGTAGTACGTATGAGACAGGGGGCTATGGTGGCTACACCTTC	CASSTYETGGYGGYTF
-	TRBJ2-1	many	TRBV7-3	TGTGCCAGCAGCTTAAGGGGTCAGGGCAGCACCAATGAGCAGTTCTTC	CASSLRGQGSTNEQFF
-	TRBJ1-2	-	TRBV9	TGTGCCAGCAGCGTAGAAGGGGAGGGCTACACCTTC	CASSVEGEGYTF
-	TRBJ2-1	many	TRBV30	TGTGCCTGGAGTGCGAATAAAGGGTATGAGCAGTTCTTC	CAWSANKGYEQFF
TRBD2	TRBJ2-4	-	TRBV24-1	TGTGCCACCAGCTGGACTAGCGGGAGTGAAAACATTCAGTACTTC	CATSWTSGSENIQYF
TRBD2	TRBJ2-3	-	TRBV3-1	TGTGCCAGCAGTACCGGGACTAGCGGGGGGGCCGTCACAGATACGCAGTATTTT	CASSTGTSGGAVTDTQYF
-	TRBJ1-4	-	TRBV24-1	TGTGCCACCAGTGAATCGAGGCTCGGAGAAAAACTGTTCTTT	CATSESRLGEKLFF
TRBD1	TRBJ2-6	many	TRBV5-6	TGTGCCAGCAGCTCCGGGACAGGGGGATATGGGGCCAACGTCCTGACTTTC	CASSSGTGGYGANVLTF
-	TRBJ2-7	many	TRBV20-1	TGCAGTGCTCCCGGAAGACCCGCCTACGAGCAGTACTTC	CSAPGRPAYEQYF
TRBD1	TRBJ2-5	many	TRBV11-2	TGTGCCAGCCGATACAAAACAGGGGGTTGGGAGACCCAGTACTTC	CASRYKTGGWETQYF
TRBD2	TRBJ2-5	few	TRBV6-6	TGTGCCAGTGTGCGGGGGGGCCTGGAGACCCAGTACTTC	CASVRGGLETQYF
-	TRBJ1-2	many	TRBV10-2	TGCGCCAGCAGTGAGTCTAGGACGTCGATCTATGGCTACACCTTC	CASSESRTSIYGYTF
-	TRBJ2-2	many	TRBV7-3	TGTGCCAGCCGGGACACCTCGAACACCGGGGAGCTGTTTTTT	CASRDTSNTGELFF
-	TRBJ1-1	-	TRBV19	TGTGCCAGTAGTGCTGGGACTTTGACAACGAACACTGAAGCTTTCTTT	CASSAGTLTTNTEAFF
-	TRBJ1-1	-	TRBV30	TGTGCCTGGGAAAAGGGCGATATCCTAGCTGAAGCTTTCTTT	CAWEKGDILAEAFF
TRBD1	TRBJ2-1	-	TRBV6-5	TGTGCCAGCAGACTCTTTGACAGGGTTCCGTACAATGAGCAGTTCTTC	CASRLFDRVPYNEQFF
-	TRBJ2-7	once	TRBV10-2	TGCGCCAGCAGTGAGTCGAAGGCAGGGAGACGGACCTACGAGCAGTACTTC	CASSESKAGRRTYEQYF
-	TRBJ2-3	few	TRBV5-4	TGTGCCAGCAGCCCCTCATCGATGAGCACAGATACGCAGTATTTT	CASSPSSMSTDTQYF
-	TRBJ2-7	many	TRBV5-1	TGCGCCAGCAGCCTCCCGGGTCCGAACTCCTACGAGCAGTACTTC	CASSLPGPNSYEQYF
TRBD1	TRBJ2-7	many	TRBV5-5	TGTGCCAGCAGCTTGGGGACAGGTTCGACCTACGAGCAGTACTTC	CASSLGTGSTYEQYF
TRBD1	TRBJ2-7	-	TRBV4-2	TGTGCCAGCAGCTATGGACAGGGCGACGAGCAGTACTTC	CASSYGQGDEQYF
TRBD1	TRBJ1-2	many	TRBV11-2	TGTGCCAGCAGCGGTCAACAGGGGAACTATGGCTACACCTTC	CASSGQQGNYGYTF
-	TRBJ2-5	-	TRBV6-4	TGTGCCAGCAGTGTAATGGACGGGGAGATCCAGTACTTC	CASSVMDGEIQYF
-	TRBJ2-1	-	TRBV5-1	TGTGCCAGCGTTGGAGACAATGAGCAGTTCTTC	CASVGDNEQFF
-	TRBJ1-3	few	TRBV28	TGTGCCAGCAACTTGGGGGGGGTTAAAAGCTCTGGAAACACCATATATTTT	CASNLGGVKSSGNTIYF
-	TRBJ1-2	many	TRBV18	TGTGCCAGCTCACCACCGCAGGGACCGAGTTCCGGCTACACCTTC	CASSPPQGPSSGYTF
-	TRBJ1-5	-	TRBV20-1	TGCAGTGCCCTAGCCCCCCCCAGGATGGCCCAGCATTTT	CSALAPPRMAQHF
-	TRBJ1-4	many	TRBV7-9	TGTGCCAGCAGCTTAGCAAGAGGGTATGAAAAACTGTTTTTT	CASSLARGYEKLFF
-	TRBJ2-7	many	TRBV20-1	TGCAGTGCTAGATTTGGTCGACATGGGCCCTACGAGCAGTACTTC	CSARFGRHGPYEQYF
TRBD2	TRBJ2-7	many	TRBV20-1	TGCAGTGCTAGACCCCGACTAGCGTTCGAGCAGTACTTC	CSARPRLAFEQYF
TRBD2	TRBJ2-1	many	TRBV14	TGTGCCAGCAGCCCCTTCGGAGCGGGAGTTATGAATGAGCAGTTCTTC	CASSPFGAGVMNEQFF
-	TRBJ1-2	few	TRBV5-6	TGTGCCAGCAGCCTCCTTGGGACCTCCTCGGGCTATGGCTACACCTTC	CASSLLGTSSGYGYTF
-	TRBJ1-1	-	TRBV19	TGTGCCAGTAGTATTCGGGGTCGGTTAGGTGAAGCTTTCTTT	CASSIRGRLGEAFF